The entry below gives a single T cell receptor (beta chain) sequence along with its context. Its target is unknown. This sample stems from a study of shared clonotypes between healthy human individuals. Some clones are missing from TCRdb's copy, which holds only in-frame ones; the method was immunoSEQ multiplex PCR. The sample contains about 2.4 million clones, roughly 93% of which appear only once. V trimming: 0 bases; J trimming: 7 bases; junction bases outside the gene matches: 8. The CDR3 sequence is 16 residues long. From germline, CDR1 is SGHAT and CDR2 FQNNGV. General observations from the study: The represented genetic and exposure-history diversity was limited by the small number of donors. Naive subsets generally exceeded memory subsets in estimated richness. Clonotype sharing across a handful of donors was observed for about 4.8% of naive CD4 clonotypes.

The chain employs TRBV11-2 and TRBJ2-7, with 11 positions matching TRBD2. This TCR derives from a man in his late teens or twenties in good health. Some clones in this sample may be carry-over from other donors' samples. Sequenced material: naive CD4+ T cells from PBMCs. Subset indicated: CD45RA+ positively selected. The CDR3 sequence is CASSLDSLAGVGEQYF. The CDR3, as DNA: TGTGCCAGCAGCTTAGATTCACTAGCGGGAGTGGGAGAGCAGTACTTC.